Here is one T cell receptor beta chain with its context. This clonotype was counted at least ten times. Its antigen target is currently unknown. No much larger clone exists at a distance of one base, and base qualities are not known. The record originates from a study of Graves' ophthalmopathy and Graves' hyperthyroidism (dated 2018 in TCRdb). As for the study more broadly: Hyperthyroidism was considered stable if no progression to ophthalmopathy occurred within 18 months of follow-up. Once sampling was done, hyperthyroidism patients were given methimazole at a starting dose of 30 mg daily, while ophthalmopathy patients were given high-dose intravenous methylprednisolone. To tell Graves' ophthalmopathy apart from Graves' hyperthyroidism, and to predict which patients would progress to ophthalmopathy, the study relied on TCR beta repertoire signatures. To explore V-J signatures distinguishing ophthalmopathy from hyperthyroidism, a discovery set of 100 or so patients (about 44 ophthalmopathy, around 55 stable hyperthyroidism) was enrolled. In total, 135 blood samples were TCR-sequenced: 40 to 45 ophthalmopathy, some 72 hyperthyroidism and some 17 hyperthyroidism-to-ophthalmopathy patients. In roughly six hyperthyroidism patients, T-cell repertoires of thyroid tissue and blood were compared. For independent validation, a separate cohort was made up of approximately 19 hyperthyroidism patients plus 17 patients who later progressed from hyperthyroidism to ophthalmopathy.

For repertoire sequencing, TCR beta CDR3 regions were amplified from RNA transcripts. The first round was an RT-PCR using HTBI primers with the Qiagen OneStep RT-PCR kit, and this first round was followed by a second-round multiplex PCR, then size selection and purification. Libraries were sequenced paired-end with 100 bp reads on an Illumina HiSeq2000. The paper's data handling went like this. Reads were processed with SOAPnuke, discarding reads with adapters, uncalled bases, mean Phred below 15, or no exact constant-primer or identifier match. COPE v1.2.5 was used to merge high-quality paired reads. Unique nucleotide sequences were defined as clonotypes and aligned to IMGT TRB V, D and J references using MiTCR v1.1. The analysis was limited to V-J combinations with a frequency above 0.0001, which together covered over 98% of repertoires. A TCR clonal expansion and chaos score per V-J combination was defined as the ratio of F50 clonal expansion to chaos observed in the TCRdist matrix. Welch's t-statistics and random forest were used to reduce the features to some 13 V-J combinations, which were then used as input to a naive Bayes classifier. The Morisita-Horn index was used to measure how similar the thyroid and blood repertoires were. Through fastp at Q25 and MiXCR, TCRdb rebuilt clones from the public reads, retaining in-frame beta chains. Here each entry gathers all rows of one CDR3 protein and keeps the most common genes and DNA. TCRdb assigned the V and J calls; the authors' analysis was not used. In all, the sample holds about 1.1 million distinct CDR3 sequences, and less than 45% of those were seen once. Around 10% of the sample rests with the top ten.

Patients with hyperthyroidism were aged 18 to 65 years, had been newly diagnosed, and had a disease duration of less than 2 months. Patients with other autoimmune diseases, uncontrolled infections, pregnancy or lactation were excluded from the study. Clinical symptoms, serum thyroxine, TRAb, thyroid ultrasound and orbital computed tomography formed the basis of the diagnosis. Total RNA was extracted using Trizol reagent, and RNA quality was checked on an Agilent 2100 Bioanalyzer. CDR1 LNHDA and CDR2 SQIVND are derived from the germline V gene (reference sequence). Measured from the cysteine to the phenylalanine, the CDR3 is 15 residues long. Solely the CDR3 DNA is kept, with 45 bases framed from the first base. After removal of 8 bases from V and 5 bases from J, the junction retains 8 bases not matched to a gene. The paper's findings and limits, for the study overall: No statistical method was used to set the sample size in advance, and the investigators knew which group each participant was assigned to. Among expanded thyroid clonotypes with frequency above 0.001, most also showed up in blood, which suggests that blood repertoires may reflect the thyroid immune response. In cross-validation, the 13-signature model distinguished ophthalmopathy from stable hyperthyroidism with just over 85% sensitivity and 81.08% specificity, while in the test set the corresponding values were around 79% and 71%. In validation, the model predicted ophthalmopathy progression with roughly 68% sensitivity and 72.22% specificity; more than ten predicted patients were CT-confirmed with GO in a median of roughly 6.8 months.

This chain is built from TRBV19 and TRBJ2-2; 10 nucleotides in the junction match TRBD2. The source of this sequence is an adult man with Graves' hyperthyroidism. The specimen was peripheral blood or thyroid tissue (not recorded which). CDR3 loop: CASRASGGWTGELFF. The DNA sequence is given as TGTGCCAGTCGGGCTAGCGGGGGCTGGACCGGGGAGCTGTTTTTT.